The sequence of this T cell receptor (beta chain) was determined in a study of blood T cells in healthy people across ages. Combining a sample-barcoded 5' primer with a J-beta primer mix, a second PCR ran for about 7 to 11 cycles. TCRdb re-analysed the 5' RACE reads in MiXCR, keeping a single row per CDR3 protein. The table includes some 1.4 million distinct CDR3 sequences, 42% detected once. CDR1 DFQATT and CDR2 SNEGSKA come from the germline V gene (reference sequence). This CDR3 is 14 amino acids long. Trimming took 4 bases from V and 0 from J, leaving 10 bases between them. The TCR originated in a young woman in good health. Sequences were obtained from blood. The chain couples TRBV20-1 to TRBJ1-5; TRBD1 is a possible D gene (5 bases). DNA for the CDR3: TGCAGTGCTACAAGGGACGGTAGCAATCAGCCCCAGCATTTT. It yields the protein CSATRDGSNQPQHF.